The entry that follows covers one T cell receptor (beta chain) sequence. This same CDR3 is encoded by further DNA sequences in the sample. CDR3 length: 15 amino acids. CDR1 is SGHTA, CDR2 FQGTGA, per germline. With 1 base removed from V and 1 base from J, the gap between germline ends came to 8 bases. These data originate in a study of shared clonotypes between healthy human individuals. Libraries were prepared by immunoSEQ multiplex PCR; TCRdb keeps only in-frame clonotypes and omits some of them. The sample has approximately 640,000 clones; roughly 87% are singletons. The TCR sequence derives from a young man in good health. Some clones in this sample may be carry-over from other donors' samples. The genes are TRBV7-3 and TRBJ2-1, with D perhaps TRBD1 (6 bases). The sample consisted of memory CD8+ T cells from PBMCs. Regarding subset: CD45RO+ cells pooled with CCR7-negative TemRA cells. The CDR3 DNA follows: TGTGCCAGCAGCTTAATCAGGGGATCCTACAATGAGCAGTTCTTC. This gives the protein CASSLIRGSYNEQFF.